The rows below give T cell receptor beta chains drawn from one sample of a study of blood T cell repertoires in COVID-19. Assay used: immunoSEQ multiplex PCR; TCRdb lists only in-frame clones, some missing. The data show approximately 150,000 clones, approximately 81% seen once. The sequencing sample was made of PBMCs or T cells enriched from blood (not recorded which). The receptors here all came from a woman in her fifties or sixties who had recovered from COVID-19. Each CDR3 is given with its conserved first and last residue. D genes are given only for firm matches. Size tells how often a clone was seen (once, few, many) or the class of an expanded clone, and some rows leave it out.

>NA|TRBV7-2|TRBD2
CASSLQAGITDTQYF
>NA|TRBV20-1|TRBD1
CSASAGDRGLGSPLHF
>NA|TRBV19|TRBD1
CASSSGTVNTEAFF
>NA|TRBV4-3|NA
CASSQDRLAIEQYF
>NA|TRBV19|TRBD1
CASIDRGSNYGYTF
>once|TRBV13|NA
CASSLGQGWTTEAFF
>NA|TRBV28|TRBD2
CASYLGGTDTQYF
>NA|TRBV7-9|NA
CASSSSDRTEKLFF
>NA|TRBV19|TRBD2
CASSMTSGSYNEQFF
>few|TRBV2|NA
CASSEAAGARGYTF
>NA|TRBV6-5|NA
CASRRGTGLGAFF
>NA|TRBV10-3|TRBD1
CAISVGGRYEQYF
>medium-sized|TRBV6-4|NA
CASSDRRGAKSNQPQHF
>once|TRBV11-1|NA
CASSTDRLLSYEQYF
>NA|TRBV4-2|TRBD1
CASSQGQGRGEGYTF
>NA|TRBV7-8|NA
CASSSDRNNQPQHF
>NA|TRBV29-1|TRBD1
CSVGDSRYNNYGYTF
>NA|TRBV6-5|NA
CASSFWRRFDNEQFF
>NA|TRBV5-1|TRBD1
CASSLGGTEVSYGYTF
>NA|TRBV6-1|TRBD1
CASSESPGQGYEQFF
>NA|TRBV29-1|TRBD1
CSVAGRGPNTEAFF
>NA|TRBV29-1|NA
CSVEDWGPGEQYF
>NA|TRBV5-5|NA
CASSLVQDGNYGYTF
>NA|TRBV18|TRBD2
CASSPTSGVGAWNEQFF
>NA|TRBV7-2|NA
CASSLLRGDTQYF
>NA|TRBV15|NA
CATSTGQRETQYF
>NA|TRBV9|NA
CASSVTGSSYNSPLHF
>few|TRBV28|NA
CASSLGLDRGTGELFF
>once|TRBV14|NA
CASSPRLLNSPLHF
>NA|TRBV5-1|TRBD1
CASSTGGAWDSPLHF
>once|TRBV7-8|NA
CASSFGLAQETQYF
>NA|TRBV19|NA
CASSISWANVLTF
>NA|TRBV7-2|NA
CASSLGHRNTEAFF
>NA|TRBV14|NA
CASSQFKSLPLTF
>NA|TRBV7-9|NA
CASSSGGRLAEAFF
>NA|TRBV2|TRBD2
CASSDEGRAYNEQFF
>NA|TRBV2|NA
CASILNRGEGYTF
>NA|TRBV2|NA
CASSESKNEQFF
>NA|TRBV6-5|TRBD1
CASSSGTGGVEAFF
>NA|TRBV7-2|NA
CASSSGSNEKLFF
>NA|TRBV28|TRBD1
CASLTGGKGTGELFF